This TCR beta chain was sequenced for a study of T-cell reconstitution after alpha-beta-depleted transplantation in children. Study-wide findings and caveats: At one year after transplant, newly produced T cells mostly accounted for T-cell counts and diversity. Roughly two months post-transplant, alpha-beta T cells reportedly originated from several hundred graft clones that had expanded.

At least ten counts were recorded for this clonotype. Antigen: not known. The germline gives CDR1 SQVTM, CDR2 ANQGSEA. The CDR3 loop spans 10 amino acids. The V end lost 5 bases, the J end lost 5 bases, and 3 bases lay between the germline ends. Preparation of the TCRbeta library involved a method that used unique molecular identifiers. TCRdb reanalysed the PCR reads using MiXCR and keeps one entry per CDR3 protein. The sample records around 140,000 distinct CDR3 sequences, around 8.5% being singletons. V is TRBV29-1 and J is TRBJ2-2; unclear D gene. Sequencing used PBMCs, mostly from graft donor cells, obtained 180 days after TCRalphabeta/CD19-depleted stem cell transplant. The clonotype was recovered from a female patient aged 2-9 years who had a stem cell transplant for congenital amegakaryocytic thrombocytopenia, so the T cells may come from the graft donor. The CDR3 DNA reads as TGCAGCGTTTTTACCGGGGAGCTGTTTTTT. It yields the protein CSVFTGELFF.